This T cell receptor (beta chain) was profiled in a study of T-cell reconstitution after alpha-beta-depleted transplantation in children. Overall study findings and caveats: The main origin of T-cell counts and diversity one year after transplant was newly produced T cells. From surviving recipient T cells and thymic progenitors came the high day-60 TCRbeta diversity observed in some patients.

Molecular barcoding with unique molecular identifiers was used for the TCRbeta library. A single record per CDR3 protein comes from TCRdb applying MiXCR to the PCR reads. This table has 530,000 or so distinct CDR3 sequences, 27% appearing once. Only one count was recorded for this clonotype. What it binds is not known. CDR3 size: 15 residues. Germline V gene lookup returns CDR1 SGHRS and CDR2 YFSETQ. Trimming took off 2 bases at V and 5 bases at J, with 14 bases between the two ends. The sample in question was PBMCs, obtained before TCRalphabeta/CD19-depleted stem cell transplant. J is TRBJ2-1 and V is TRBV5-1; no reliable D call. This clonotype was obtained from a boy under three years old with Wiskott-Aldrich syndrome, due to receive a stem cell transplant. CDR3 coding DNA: TGCGCCAGCAGCTTTTCGGGCTTTCTGGACAATGAGCAGTTCTTC. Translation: CASSFSGFLDNEQFF.